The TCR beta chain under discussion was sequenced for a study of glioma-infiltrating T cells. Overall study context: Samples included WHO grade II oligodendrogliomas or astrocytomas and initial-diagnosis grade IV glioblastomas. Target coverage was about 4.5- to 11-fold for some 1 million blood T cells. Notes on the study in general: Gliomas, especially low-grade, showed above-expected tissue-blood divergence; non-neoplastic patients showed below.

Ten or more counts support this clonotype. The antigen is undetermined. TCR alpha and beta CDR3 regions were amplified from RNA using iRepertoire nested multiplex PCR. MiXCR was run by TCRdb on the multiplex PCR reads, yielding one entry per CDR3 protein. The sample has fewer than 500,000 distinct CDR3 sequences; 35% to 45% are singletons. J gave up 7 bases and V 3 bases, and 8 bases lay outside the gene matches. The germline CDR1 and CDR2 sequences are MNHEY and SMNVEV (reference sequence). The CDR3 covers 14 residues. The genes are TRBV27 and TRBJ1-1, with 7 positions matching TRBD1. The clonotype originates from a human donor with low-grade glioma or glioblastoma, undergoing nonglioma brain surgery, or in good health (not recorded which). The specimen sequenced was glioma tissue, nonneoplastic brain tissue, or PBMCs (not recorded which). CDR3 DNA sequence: TGTGCCAGCAGTTTCACCGGGACAGTGATTGAAGCTTTCTTT. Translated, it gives CASSFTGTVIEAFF.